The 18 T cell receptor beta chains below were found in one sample sequenced in a study of response to subunit inactivated influenza vaccine. TCRdb fed the RT-PCR reads into MiXCR, producing one record per CDR3 protein. The table includes hundreds of thousands of distinct CDR3 sequences, about 10% detected once. The same specimen was also included in a second study, on T cells expressing NK-cell markers. As that report states: The cDNA for TCR beta came from 5'RACE template switching with UMIs.

The sequencing here drew on PBMCs from blood, taken on the day of vaccination. The receptors stem from a man in his forties or fifties who received an inactivated influenza vaccine.

The chain is built from TRBV5-1 and TRBJ2-7, with TRBD1 as a possible D gene (6 bases). The CDR3 consists of 15 residues. Deletions cut 4 bases from V and 2 bases from J, with 16 bases between. Germline CDR1 and CDR2: SGHRS and YFSETQ. CDR3: CASSQRQPGAYEQYF. The CDR3 region has the DNA TGCGCCAGCAGCCAGCGTCAGCCAGGGGCCTACGAGCAGTACTTC.

This clonotype was seen repeatedly, ten times or more. The rearrangement joins TRBV6-5 to TRBJ1-6, with unresolved D. The CDR3 runs 16 residues. Trimming left V 0 bases short and J 6 bases short, with 12 bases between. CDR1 is MNHEY, CDR2 SVGAGI, per germline. Written as DNA, the CDR3 is TGTGCCAGCAGTTACTCCCGGAGTTTAAGTAATTCACCCCTCCACTTT. It encodes CASSYSRSLSNSPLHF.

This clonotype was found a few times. The rearrangement joins TRBV20-1 to TRBJ2-7; 10 bases are shared with TRBD2. The CDR3 length is 17 residues. V shed 0 bases, J shed 7 bases, and the junction held 15 bases outside the gene matches. From germline, CDR1 is DFQATT and CDR2 SNEGSKA (reference sequence). CDR3 in amino acids: CSARDLFSQLAGFEQYF. Here the CDR3 DNA reads TGCAGTGCTAGAGATCTATTTTCGCAACTAGCGGGGTTTGAGCAGTACTTC.

This clonotype was observed many times. V is TRBV25-1 and J is TRBJ1-5; possible D gene TRBD1, 5 bases. This CDR3 region has 14 residues. Trimming pared 5 bases from V and 0 bases from J, leaving 8 bases between. CDR1 is MGHDK, CDR2 SYGVNS, per germline. The CDR3: CASSWDHSNQPQHF. The CDR3 DNA is TGTGCCAGCAGTTGGGACCATAGCAATCAGCCCCAGCATTTT.

The chain combines TRBV7-9 with TRBJ2-3, with no clear D. There are 13 residues in the CDR3. From germline, CDR1 is SEHNR and CDR2 FQNEAQ (reference sequence). Trimming removed 5 bases from V and 5 bases from J, with 11 bases in between. CDR3 protein: CASSETPRDTQYF. The CDR3 DNA is TGTGCCAGCAGCGAAACGCCCAGAGATACGCAGTATTTT.

This clonotype has a handful of counts. The chain joins TRBV12-3 or TRBV12-4 to TRBJ1-6; a weak D match, TRBD1 (6 bases). CDR3 length: 13 residues. Trimming took 5 bases from V and 9 from J, leaving 11 bases between them. CDR3 sequence: CASSLGGRSPLHF. CDR3 nucleotides: TGTGCCAGCAGTCTAGGGGGGCGTTCACCCCTCCACTTT.

This chain uses TRBV9 with TRBJ2-7; D ambiguous. V lost 4 bases to trimming and J lost 5 bases, with 7 bases between them. The CDR3 contains 11 residues. CDR1 and CDR2 (germline): SGDLS, YYNGEE. CDR3 nucleotide sequence: TGTGCCAGCAGCCCTCCCCACGAGCAGTACTTC. This encodes CASSPPHEQYF.

In this sample, this clonotype turned up a few times. This chain joins TRBV4-1 and TRBJ2-3, with D possibly TRBD2 on 6 matching bases. The V gene's germline CDR1 is MGHRA and CDR2 YSYEKL. The CDR3 has 13 amino acids. Trimming took 3 bases from V and 6 from J, leaving 10 bases between them. The CDR3: CASSQRLADTQYF. CDR3 sequence (DNA): TGCGCCAGCAGCCAGAGGCTAGCGGATACGCAGTATTTT.

The J gene is TRBJ2-7, the V gene TRBV7-2, with 7 bases fitting TRBD1. V lost 4 bases, J lost 3 bases, and 6 bases stayed unmatched. The germline V gene has CDR1 SGHTA and CDR2 FQGNSA. The CDR3 runs 14 residues. CDR3 DNA: TGTGCCAGCAGCTGGGTCGGACAGGACTACGAGCAGTACTTC. Translating it yields CASSWVGQDYEQYF. Full variable domain (missing parts from reference TRBV7-2 and TRBJ2-7): GAGVSQSPSNKVTEKGKDVELRCDPISGHTALYWYRQSLGQGLEFLIYFQGNSAPDKSGLPSDRFSAERTGGSVSTLTIQRTQQEDSAVYLCASSWVGQDYEQYFGPGTRLTVT.

V gene TRBV5-1 combines with J gene TRBJ2-3, with D unresolved. CDR3 length equals 13 residues. Germline CDR1 and CDR2: SGHRS and YFSETQ. The ends were cut back, 4 bases at V and 10 bases at J, with 16 bases in the middle. The CDR3 DNA reads as TGCGCCAGCAGCACCACCGACGAGTCCGCGCAGTATTTT. The encoded protein is CASSTTDESAQYF.

This clonotype was counted only a few times. This chain links TRBV12-3 or TRBV12-4 with TRBJ1-1; D uncertain. Deletions cut 1 base from V and 6 bases from J, with 6 bases between. This CDR3 has 12 amino acids. The CDR3 loop reads CASSLVRAEAFF. Here the CDR3 DNA reads TGTGCCAGCAGTTTAGTTCGAGCTGAAGCTTTCTTT.

This clonotype was picked up a small number of times. Germline and junction disagree at one end, which may indicate a read error. The chain joins TRBV2 to TRBJ2-3, with D uncertain. Germline CDR1 is SNHLY and CDR2 is FYNNEI. The CDR3 spans 14 residues. The chain's CDR3 is CASSVGLSTDTQYF. The CDR3 DNA sequence: TGTGCCAGTAGTGTCGGGTTAAGCACAGATACGCAGTATTTT.

The chain uses TRBV11-2 and TRBJ1-3; TRBD1 might be the D (6 bases). Germline values: CDR1 SGHAT, CDR2 FQNNGV. This CDR3 is 14 amino acids long. Trimming took 4 bases from V and 4 from J, leaving 11 bases between them. CDR3 coding DNA: TGTGCCAGCAGCTCAGAAGGGACAGGAAACACCATATATTTT. Translation gives CASSSEGTGNTIYF.

This clonotype showed up many times. This rearrangement joins TRBV7-2 to TRBJ1-3, with unresolved D. The V gene's germline CDR1 is SGHTA and CDR2 FQGNSA. This CDR3 has 15 amino acids. Trimming stripped 6 bases from V and 2 bases from J, with 14 bases between. The CDR3 reads CASSINFGTGNTIYF. The CDR3 DNA follows: TGTGCCAGCAGTATAAACTTCGGGACTGGAAACACCATATATTTT. Combining the CDR3 with reference TRBV7-2 and TRBJ1-3 gives the whole variable domain GAGVSQSPSNKVTEKGKDVELRCDPISGHTALYWYRQSLGQGLEFLIYFQGNSAPDKSGLPSDRFSAERTGGSVSTLTIQRTQQEDSAVYLCASSINFGTGNTIYFGEGSWLTVV.

This clonotype was found a few times. This chain joins TRBV18 and TRBJ2-1; 15 bases match TRBD2. The CDR3 runs to 16 residues. J lost 7 bases, V lost 3 bases, and 4 bases had no gene match. Germline CDR1 reads KGHSH; CDR2 reads LQKENI. The CDR3 DNA reads as TGTGCCAGCTCACCCGGGACTAGCGGGAGGAGGAATGAGCAGTTCTTC. Its protein product is CASSPGTSGRRNEQFF.

This clonotype was observed a handful of times. The genes are TRBV5-6 and TRBJ2-2; 10 bases line up with TRBD2. Germline values: CDR1 SGHDT, CDR2 YYEEEE. This CDR3 is built from 16 residues. V gave up 4 bases and J gave up 6 bases; unmatched junction bases: 9. CDR3 amino acids: CASSTAGSGRSGELFF. For the CDR3, the DNA is TGTGCCAGCAGCACCGCTGGTAGCGGGAGGTCCGGGGAGCTGTTTTTT.

There are many counts of this clonotype. The chain has TRBV5-1 and TRBJ1-6; tentative D call: TRBD1 (5 bases). CDR3 length: 15 residues. V gave up 2 bases and J gave up 9 bases, with 15 bases separating them. Germline V CDR1 and CDR2: SGHRS, YFSETQ. The CDR3 sequence is CASSLGAGSSSPLHF. CDR3 nucleotides: TGCGCCAGCAGCTTAGGGGCCGGAAGTAGTTCACCCCTCCACTTT.

The rearrangement joins TRBV7-8 to TRBJ2-7; 9 nucleotides line up with TRBD2. CDR1 and CDR2 from the germline V gene are SGHVS and FQNEAQ. The CDR3 spans 14 residues. V gave up 5 bases and J gave up 3 bases; unmatched junction bases: 5. The CDR3 spells CASSPSTSGYEQYF. The CDR3 DNA sequence: TGTGCCAGCAGCCCTTCGACTAGCGGCTACGAGCAGTACTTC. Variable domain in full (rest from reference TRBV7-8 and TRBJ2-7): GAGVSQSPRYKVAKRGQDVALRCDPISGHVSLFWYQQALGQGPEFLTYFQNEAQLDKSGLPSDRFFAERPEGSVSTLKIQRTQQEDSAVYLCASSPSTSGYEQYFGPGTRLTVT.